Given below is one T cell receptor beta chain in context. Its antigen is not identified. The entry originates in a study of T cells in narcolepsy. The study's findings and limits: Blood of same and different patients, but not healthy controls, reportedly held recurring autoreactive clonotypes.

The germline V and J ends were trimmed by 6 bases and 5 bases, with 13 bases remaining between them. The germline V gene encodes CDR1 SGHTA and CDR2 FQGNSA. This CDR3 spans 13 amino acids. Only in-frame clones appear in the TCRdb table, and some are missing; sequencing was by immunoSEQ multiplex PCR. The sample has approximately 30,000 clones, over 80% seen once. The sample was memory (CD45RA-) CD4+ T cells from blood. The clonotype originates from a human donor in good health. The rearrangement joins TRBV7-2 to TRBJ2-5; the D gene is possibly TRBD2 (7 bases). The chain's CDR3 is CASREQGGETQYF. CDR3 nucleotide sequence: TGTGCCAGCAGAGAACAGGGAGGGGAGACCCAGTACTTC.